Below, 3 T cell receptor beta chains from the same sample are listed, as sequenced in a study of CD8 T cells in Susac syndrome. RNA, at about 0.5 to 1 ug, was reverse transcribed with random hexamers. MiXCR, applied by TCRdb to the immunoSEQ multiplex PCR reads, yields one record per CDR3 protein. The table includes 170,000 or so distinct CDR3 sequences, 95% to 96% detected once. Specimen: CD4+ T cells from PBMCs. The receptors derive from a human donor with Susac syndrome.

The V call is TRBV4-2, the J call TRBJ1-5; D not resolved. Trimming stripped 0 bases from V and 4 bases from J, with 7 bases between. The germline V gene encodes CDR1 LGHNA and CDR2 YNFKEQ. CDR3 length equals 14 residues. The CDR3: CASSQDLGNQPQHF. The CDR3 DNA reads as TGTGCCAGCAGCCAAGATCTGGGGAATCAGCCCCAGCATTTT.

The chain carries TRBV29-1 and TRBJ2-2, with 7 bases fitting TRBD1. CDR1 is SQVTM and CDR2 is ANQGSEA in the germline V gene. J was trimmed by 1 base and V by 4 bases; bases with no gene match: 3. This CDR3 has 14 residues. Written as DNA, the CDR3 is TGCAGCGTTGGAGACAGGGTGAACACCGGGGAGCTGTTTTTT. Translated: CSVGDRVNTGELFF.

The V call is TRBV30, the J call TRBJ1-5; D might be TRBD1 (6 bases). This CDR3 is built from 13 residues. The ends were cut back, 1 base at V and 12 bases at J, with 16 bases in the middle. The germline gives CDR1 GTSNPN, CDR2 SVGIG (reference sequence). CDR3 residues: CAWSGANRDIQHF. The CDR3 DNA sequence: TGTGCCTGGAGTGGCGCCAACCGGGACATCCAGCATTTT. Full variable domain (rest looked up from reference TRBV30 and TRBJ1-5): SQTIHQWPATLVQPVGSPLSLECTVEGTSNPNLYWYRQAAGRGLQLLFYSVGIGQISSEVPQNLSASRPQDRQFILSSKKLLLSDSGFYLCAWSGANRDIQHFGDGTRLSIL.